These 17 T cell receptor beta chains originate from one sample sequenced in a study of identical twins. One entry per CDR3 protein results from TCRdb running MiXCR on the 5' RACE reads. This sample carries about 530,000 distinct CDR3 sequences, 12% to 15% of them seen once, and the ten largest clones take about 0.4%. These data were likewise used in another study, on yellow fever vaccine responses in identical twins.

Sequenced sample: CD4+ T cells sorted from blood. The source of these receptors is a woman aged 18-30 years in good health.

J is TRBJ1-2 and V is TRBV14, with D unclear. Trimming took 1 base from V and 5 from J, leaving 5 bases between them. This CDR3 contains 12 residues. Germline V gene data show CDR1 as SGHDN and CDR2 as FVKESK. Here the CDR3 reads CASSQVGYGYTF. In DNA form, the CDR3 reads TGTGCCAGCAGCCAAGTCGGATATGGCTACACCTTC.

This clonotype was picked up a small number of times. This sequence joins TRBV10-1 and TRBJ2-5; the D gene could be TRBD1 or TRBD2 (6 bases each). Trimming stripped 8 bases from V and 5 bases from J, with 15 bases between. The CDR3 is made up of 13 amino acids. Germline CDR1 WNHNN, CDR2 SYGVQD (reference sequence). For the CDR3, the DNA is TGCGCCAGCCAACAGGGCCGGGGGGAGACCCAGTACTTC. Its translation: CASQQGRGETQYF.

This clonotype was seen only a few times. CDR3 in DNA: TGCAGCGTTCAAAAAGGGGGCATAAAGACCCAGTACTTC. Protein product: CSVQKGGIKTQYF. The genes are TRBV29-1 and TRBJ2-5, with 7 nucleotides matching TRBD1. The junction had 9 bases not matched to a gene; V was cut back by 5 bases and J by 6 bases. This CDR3 region has 13 residues. Germline lookup yields CDR1 SQVTM and CDR2 ANQGSEA.

The chain employs TRBV20-1 and TRBJ2-1; D unclear. CDR3 length equals 12 residues. Germline V gives CDR1 DFQATT, CDR2 SNEGSKA (reference sequence). Trimming removed 0 bases at V and 5 bases at J, with 5 bases between. The CDR3 loop is CSARDTDNEQFF. DNA of the CDR3: TGCAGTGCTAGAGATACGGACAATGAGCAGTTCTTC.

V and J are TRBV7-7 and TRBJ2-1; possibly TRBD2 for D (6 bases). V gave up 1 base and J gave up 7 bases, with 14 bases separating them. This CDR3 contains 15 residues. Looked up from germline, CDR1 is SSHAT and CDR2 is FNYEAQ (reference sequence). The CDR3 nucleotides are TGTGCCAGCAGCTTAGGAGCGGGCCCTGGGAATGAGCAGTTCTTC. As protein: CASSLGAGPGNEQFF.

The chain combines TRBV7-2 with TRBJ1-4; TRBD1 matches at 7 bases. Per the germline V gene, CDR1 is SGHTA and CDR2 is FQGNSA. This CDR3 contains 15 residues. Trimming took 5 bases from V and 6 from J; bases not matched to a gene: 9. The CDR3 sequence is CASSRRTGGDEKLFF. In DNA form, the CDR3 reads TGTGCCAGCAGCCGCCGGACAGGCGGGGATGAAAAACTGTTTTTT. Drawing the rest from reference TRBV7-2 and TRBJ1-4, the complete variable domain is GAGVSQSPSNKVTEKGKDVELRCDPISGHTALYWYRQSLGQGLEFLIYFQGNSAPDKSGLPSDRFSAERTGGSVSTLTIQRTQQEDSAVYLCASSRRTGGDEKLFFGSGTQLSVL.

This clonotype was found many times. The J gene is TRBJ2-1, the V gene TRBV10-3; 7 bases fit TRBD1. CDR3 length equals 16 residues. V lost 1 base, J lost 5 bases, and 8 bases stayed unmatched. CDR1 is ENHRY and CDR2 is SYGVKD in the germline V gene. CDR3 coding DNA: TGTGCCATCAGTGAGTTGTACAGGGGTCGGAACAATGAGCAGTTCTTC. As protein: CAISELYRGRNNEQFF.

The V call is TRBV5-5, the J call TRBJ2-1; D is possibly TRBD1 or TRBD2 (7 bases each). This CDR3 comprises 18 residues. From germline, CDR1 is SGHKS and CDR2 YYEKEE (reference sequence). V was clipped by 1 base and J by 5 bases, with 22 bases between them. The CDR3, as DNA: TGTGCCAGCAGCTTGAGTCAGGGGGGGACAACGGAAAACAATGAGCAGTTCTTC. This gives the protein CASSLSQGGTTENNEQFF.

V is TRBV20-1 and J is TRBJ2-1, with 9 bases identical to TRBD2. V dropped 6 bases and J dropped 2; count of bases not matched to a gene: 8. The CDR3 is made up of 15 amino acids. The germline gives CDR1 DFQATT, CDR2 SNEGSKA (reference sequence). CDR3 sequence (DNA): TGCAGTGCCAACTACCTAGCGGGGCCCTACAATGAGCAGTTCTTC. This encodes CSANYLAGPYNEQFF.

This rearrangement joins TRBV28 to TRBJ2-1; 7 bases are a match to TRBD2. Germline V gene data show CDR1 as MDHEN and CDR2 as SYDVKM. With V trimmed by 2 bases and J by 6 bases, 7 bases remained unmatched. The CDR3 runs to 15 residues. The CDR3 DNA follows: TGTGCCAGCAGTTTAGAACGGACTAGGGCCAATGAGCAGTTCTTC. Translated, it gives CASSLERTRANEQFF.

This clonotype was counted at least ten times. V gene TRBV12-3 or TRBV12-4 combines with J gene TRBJ2-1; 7 nucleotides agree with TRBD1. The CDR3 is made up of 15 amino acids. V shed 8 bases, J shed 6 bases, and the junction held 13 bases outside the gene matches. The CDR3 sequence is CASRYPGQRGNEQFF. In nucleotides, the CDR3 is TGTGCCAGCCGATACCCGGGACAGAGGGGCAATGAGCAGTTCTTC.

This chain joins TRBV20-1 and TRBJ2-7, with unresolved D. The CDR3 has 11 residues. CDR1 and CDR2 from the germline V gene are DFQATT and SNEGSKA (reference sequence). V lost 0 bases, J lost 12 bases, and 12 bases lay in between. The CDR3 is CSARDLDRAYV. For the CDR3, the DNA is TGCAGTGCTAGAGATCTAGACCGGGCGTACGTC.

This clonotype was observed a few times. This chain joins TRBV9 and TRBJ2-3; 8 bases map to TRBD2. The J segment lost 2 bases and the V segment lost 4 bases, leaving 12 bases of the junction unmatched. The CDR3 consists of 17 residues. Germline CDR1 and CDR2: SGDLS and YYNGEE. In DNA form, the CDR3 reads TGTGCCAGCAGCTCTATACCATACGGGAGGGCCACAGATACGCAGTATTTT. This encodes CASSSIPYGRATDTQYF. The full variable domain, with the rest looked up from reference TRBV9 and TRBJ2-3, is DSGVTQTPKHLITATGQRVTLRCSPRSGDLSVYWYQQSLDQGLQFLIQYYNGEERAKGNILERFSAQQFPDLHSELNLSSLELGDSALYFCASSSIPYGRATDTQYFGPGTRLTVL.

The chain is built from TRBV12-3 or TRBV12-4 and TRBJ2-4; perhaps TRBD2 as D (7 bases). Trimming shortened V by 5 bases and J by 6 bases, and 17 bases separated the two germline ends. The CDR3 has 15 residues. CDR3 in amino acids: CASSPGVGGLNIQYF. The CDR3 bases are TGTGCCAGCAGTCCAGGGGTGGGAGGGCTAAACATTCAGTACTTC.

The V and J genes are TRBV4-1 and TRBJ2-1; TRBD2 matches 13 bases. Germline CDR1 MGHRA, CDR2 YSYEKL. The V and J ends lost 4 bases and 8 bases, in that order; junction bases with no gene match: 11. There are 17 residues in the CDR3. The CDR3 sequence: CASSRATSGRNLDEQFF. DNA for the CDR3: TGCGCCAGCAGCCGTGCGACTAGCGGGAGGAACCTCGATGAGCAGTTCTTC.

The chain joins TRBV29-1 to TRBJ2-7, with 9 bases matching TRBD2. The length of the CDR3 is 15 residues. The germline V gene encodes CDR1 SQVTM and CDR2 ANQGSEA. V was clipped by 4 bases and J by 2 bases; unmatched bases: 9. CDR3: CSVGVAAGGPYEQYF. CDR3 nucleotide sequence: TGCAGCGTTGGGGTTGCGGCGGGAGGGCCCTACGAGCAGTACTTC.

This clonotype has at least ten counts. The chain has TRBV10-3 and TRBJ2-2; D possibly corresponds to TRBD2 (6 bases). This CDR3 has 13 amino acids. Trimming pared 3 bases from V and 5 bases from J, leaving 7 bases between. CDR1 and CDR2 from the germline V gene are ENHRY and SYGVKD. The CDR3 here is CAISEGRTGELFF. The CDR3 DNA sequence: TGTGCCATCAGTGAAGGGAGGACCGGGGAGCTGTTTTTT.